One TCR beta chain is described in this entry. Its antigen remains unidentified. The data originate from a study of somatic mutations in cytotoxic T cells in rheumatoid arthritis. Study results and limitations: Rheumatoid arthritis patients were compared with age-matched healthy controls, and their CD8+ T-cell clonality did not differ significantly.

The CDR3 contains 15 residues. Trimming took 8 bases from V and 6 from J; bases not matched to a gene: 10. In germline, CDR1 is MNHNY, CDR2 SVGAGI (reference sequence). The data were produced by immunoSEQ multiplex PCR, yet TCRdb's version contains in-frame clones alone and is incomplete. Among under 12,000 clones, 70% to 85% were seen once, and the ten largest hold around 8.6%. This receptor was obtained from a woman between 55 and 75 years old with rheumatoid arthritis. The chain recombines TRBV6-6 with TRBJ2-3, with 11 bases identical to TRBD2. Sequencing was carried out using CD8+ T cells sorted from blood. The DNA for the CDR3 is TGTGCCAGCTCTTTACTAGCGGGAGTCGAGGATACGCAGTATTTT. It yields the protein CASSLLAGVEDTQYF.